This T cell receptor beta chain was recovered during a study of blood T cell repertoires in COVID-19. Study overall: In each case, the material was cDNA or gDNA derived from T cells, B-cell-depleted T cells, or PBMCs.

As originally analysed: Reference gene primer amplification gave nucleated cell count estimates. Repertoires were generated with immunoSEQ multiplex PCR, while TCRdb's copy carries only in-frame clones and drops some. V, J and clone size are those of that table, while D and trimming were read from the DNA. The sample has about 120,000 clones; 70% to 80% are singletons. Trimming shortened V by 4 bases and J by 2 bases, and 11 bases separated the two germline ends. The CDR3 covers 14 residues. The germline V gene encodes CDR1 SGDLS and CDR2 YYNGEE. The sequencing input was peripheral blood. The receptor was isolated from a man aged 35 to 55 with active or convalescent COVID-19. V and J are TRBV9 and TRBJ2-3, with D maybe TRBD2 (6 bases). Written as DNA, the CDR3 is TGTGCCAGCAGCAGACGGGGGACCACAGATACGCAGTATTTT. This translates into CASSRRGTTDTQYF.